The 26 T cell receptor beta chains below were found in one sample sequenced in a study of cytomegalovirus exposure and HLA in healthy donors. With 60 Vbeta and 13 Jbeta primers, the PCR was carried out. Clones were sequenced by immunoSEQ multiplex PCR, and TCRdb holds only the in-frame ones, with some missing. The repertoire includes roughly 170,000 clones, around four fifths of them detected once, and over 10% sits in the top ten. Sequencing was done on a sample of PBMCs. The source of these receptors is a woman between 50 and 59 years old in good health and CMV-seropositive.

This chain links TRBV6-1 with TRBJ1-1; tentative D call: TRBD1 (6 bases). Germline values: CDR1 MNHNS, CDR2 SASEGT. The CDR3 is 17 amino acids. Between the trimmed V and J ends, which lost 4 bases and 0 bases, there was a span of 18 bases. CDR3 in amino acids: CASSGLSATGMNTEAFF. CDR3 DNA sequence: TGTGCCAGCAGTGGACTCAGCGCGACAGGTATGAACACTGAAGCTTTCTTT.

The table lists this clone with a count of one. The chain links TRBV7-2 to TRBJ2-5; a possible D gene is TRBD1 (5 bases). The V gene's germline CDR1 is SGHTA and CDR2 FQGNSA. V was shortened by 0 bases and J by 2 bases, with 10 bases between the two germline ends. The CDR3 length is 15 residues. CDR3 residues: CASSLASQGQETQYF. The CDR3 DNA sequence: TGTGCCAGCAGCTTAGCCAGCCAGGGACAAGAGACCCAGTACTTC.

The rearrangement joins TRBV15 to TRBJ2-1; the D is unclear. Germline values: CDR1 LNHNV, CDR2 YYDKDF (reference sequence). There are 12 residues in the CDR3. Between the trimmed V and J ends, which lost 5 bases and 9 bases, there was a span of 11 bases. The CDR3 region has the DNA TGTGCCACCAGCGGAGTTACGGGTGAGCAGTTCTTC. Protein sequence: CATSGVTGEQFF.

The chain has TRBV6-1 and TRBJ1-2, with 9 bases aligning to TRBD1. The CDR3 length is 15 residues. Trimming cost V 3 bases and J 7 bases; bases outside gene matches: 9. Germline loops: CDR1 MNHNS, CDR2 SASEGT. CDR3 nucleotides: TGTGCCAGCAGTGACCAAACAGGGGGCGCGGGTGGCTACACCTTC. It encodes CASSDQTGGAGGYTF.

The chain recombines TRBV6-1 with TRBJ2-7, with D perhaps TRBD1 (5 bases). The germline V gene encodes CDR1 MNHNS and CDR2 SASEGT. This CDR3 spans 13 amino acids. V lost 9 bases, J lost 1 base, and 13 bases lay in between. The CDR3 protein is CASSPGLSYEQYF. The CDR3 DNA is TGTGCCAGTAGCCCAGGGTTATCCTACGAGCAGTACTTC.

V gene TRBV5-4 combines with J gene TRBJ2-1, with 14 bases identical to TRBD2. From germline, CDR1 is SGHNT and CDR2 YYREEE (reference sequence). The CDR3 is 15 residues long. The junction had 6 bases not matched to a gene; V was cut back by 5 bases and J by 8 bases. CDR3: CASRAGTSGGDEQFF. The CDR3 DNA reads as TGTGCCAGCAGAGCGGGGACTAGCGGGGGCGATGAGCAGTTCTTC.

This chain links TRBV7-2 with TRBJ2-5, with D possibly being TRBD1 (6 bases). The end of the DNA is better explained by TRBJ2-7, so the J call may be wrong. The CDR3 extends over 13 amino acids. Germline lookup yields CDR1 SGHTA and CDR2 FQGNSA. The CDR3, as DNA: TGTGCCAGCAGCCGCCGGGACATCTACGAGCAGTACTTC. Translating it yields CASSRRDIYEQYF.

This clone was recorded only once. The chain employs TRBV7-3 and TRBJ2-1; possibly TRBD2 for D (6 bases). Germline loops: CDR1 SGHTA, CDR2 FQGTGA. V lost 5 bases to trimming and J lost 8 bases, with 22 bases between them. The CDR3 is made up of 16 amino acids. This CDR3 reads CASSPQTGTVFHEQFF. CDR3 in DNA: TGTGCCAGCAGCCCACAAACTGGGACTGTGTTCCATGAGCAGTTCTTC.

This chain joins TRBV19 and TRBJ1-2, with 8 nucleotides matching TRBD1. The CDR3 totals 14 residues. Looked up from germline, CDR1 is LNHDA and CDR2 is SQIVND (reference sequence). The V segment lost 4 bases and the J segment 6 bases; nucleotides outside the gene matches: 7. CDR3 sequence: CASSTGQGTHGYTF. The CDR3, as DNA: TGTGCCAGTAGTACCGGACAGGGCACTCATGGCTACACCTTC.

Here the CDR3 DNA reads TGTGCCAGCAGCTTGTGGCTAGCGGACTCCTACAATGAGCAGTTCTTC. Protein product: CASSLWLADSYNEQFF. The gene calls are TRBV5-6 and TRBJ2-1; TRBD2 aligns across 7 bases. This CDR3 has 16 residues. Germline V lookup: CDR1 SGHDT, CDR2 YYEEEE. With V trimmed by 1 base and J by 0 bases, 4 bases remained unmatched.

V is TRBV4-1 and J is TRBJ2-1, with D unclear. V lost 0 bases to trimming and J lost 0 bases, with 12 bases between them. The CDR3 sequence is 17 residues long. Per the germline V gene, CDR1 is MGHRA and CDR2 is YSYEKL. CDR3 region: CASSQDLAWSSYNEQFF. DNA of the CDR3: TGCGCCAGCAGCCAAGACTTAGCCTGGAGCTCCTACAATGAGCAGTTCTTC.

V and J are TRBV21-1 and TRBJ2-5; the table gives TRBD2 as D, unverified against the DNA. TRBV21-1 is annotated as a pseudogene. This CDR3 is built from 15 residues. The CDR3 region is CASSKKRTGQETQYF. The DNA of the CDR3 is TGTGCCAGCAGCAAAAAAAGGACGGGGCAAGAGACCCAGTACTTC.

The rearrangement uses TRBV7-2 and TRBJ2-7; D remains ambiguous. This CDR3 has 15 residues. The germline V gene has CDR1 SGHTA and CDR2 FQGNSA. With 2 bases removed from V and 4 bases from J, the gap between germline ends came to 15 bases. CDR3 nucleotides: TGTGCCAGCAGCTTACCCGACGAGGCTCTATACGAGCAGTACTTC. Protein sequence: CASSLPDEALYEQYF. The variable domain in full, with the rest retrieved from reference TRBV7-2 and TRBJ2-7, is GAGVSQSPSNKVTEKGKDVELRCDPISGHTALYWYRQSLGQGLEFLIYFQGNSAPDKSGLPSDRFSAERTGGSVSTLTIQRTQQEDSAVYLCASSLPDEALYEQYFGPGTRLTVT.

The gene calls are TRBV2 and TRBJ2-7; TRBD1 is a possible D gene (5 bases). Trimming removed 7 bases from V and 2 bases from J, with 21 bases in between. CDR1 is SNHLY and CDR2 is FYNNEI in the germline V gene. This CDR3 region has 16 residues. CDR3 region: CASNMGFGAGTYEQYF. The DNA of the CDR3 is TGTGCCAGCAACATGGGTTTTGGGGCAGGGACCTACGAGCAGTACTTC.

The chain joins TRBV29-1 to TRBJ1-3; D call uncertain. The CDR3 length is 14 residues. V lost 5 bases and J 4 bases, leaving 15 bases between the germline ends. Germline CDR1 reads SQVTM; CDR2 reads ANQGSEA. DNA for the CDR3: TGCAGCGTTCGGACCCTCACGGGGGGAAACACCATATATTTT. It translates to CSVRTLTGGNTIYF.

The chain employs TRBV5-6 and TRBJ2-3; D is possibly TRBD1 (6 bases). V was clipped by 1 base and J by 2 bases, with 11 bases between them. The CDR3 sequence is 15 residues long. CDR1 SGHDT and CDR2 YYEEEE come from the germline V gene. The CDR3 loop reads CASSLRQAPTDTQYF. The CDR3 coding sequence is TGTGCCAGCAGCTTGCGACAGGCGCCCACAGATACGCAGTATTTT. Supplemented by reference TRBV5-6 and TRBJ2-3, the full variable domain reads DAGVTQSPTHLIKTRGQQVTLRCSPKSGHDTVSWYQQALGQGPQFIFQYYEEEERQRGNFPDRFSGHQFPNYSSELNVNALLLGDSALYLCASSLRQAPTDTQYFGPGTRLTVL.

The J gene is TRBJ1-5, the V gene TRBV7-8; D gene uncertain. With 5 bases removed from V and 1 base from J, the gap between germline ends came to 18 bases. Germline CDR1 and CDR2: SGHVS and FQNEAQ. The CDR3 extends over 17 amino acids. The chain's CDR3 is CASSPILEGRSNQPQHF. In nucleotides, the CDR3 is TGTGCCAGCAGCCCCATTCTAGAGGGAAGGAGCAATCAGCCCCAGCATTTT.

This clone was counted ten times or more. The J gene is TRBJ2-3, the V gene TRBV15, with D maybe TRBD2 (7 bases). V lost 3 bases and J 8 bases, leaving 15 bases between the germline ends. Germline V gene sequence: CDR1 LNHNV, CDR2 YYDKDF (reference sequence). There are 14 residues in the CDR3. In DNA, the CDR3 is TGTGCCACCAGCAGGGGCTCGGGGGGCAGTACGCAGTATTTT. Amino acid sequence: CATSRGSGGSTQYF. Full variable domain (missing parts from reference TRBV15 and TRBJ2-3): DAMVIQNPRYQVTQFGKPVTLSCSQTLNHNVMYWYQQKSSQAPKLLFHYYDKDFNNEADTPDNFQSRRPNTSFCFLDIRSPGLGDTAMYLCATSRGSGGSTQYFGPGTRLTVL.

The chain employs TRBV6-1 and TRBJ2-5; 8 bases align to TRBD1. The CDR3 sequence is 16 residues long. The germline gives CDR1 MNHNS, CDR2 SASEGT. V shed 4 bases, J shed 2 bases, and the junction held 9 bases outside the gene matches. The CDR3 nucleotides read TGTGCCAGCAGTGTCCGGCCAGGGGGCACTCAAGAGACCCAGTACTTC. Protein product: CASSVRPGGTQETQYF.

This chain uses TRBV6-5 with TRBJ1-1; D might be TRBD1 (6 bases). Looked up from germline, CDR1 is MNHEY and CDR2 is SVGAGI. The CDR3 sequence is 15 residues long. V lost 2 bases and J 1 base, leaving 11 bases between the germline ends. In DNA, the CDR3 is TGTGCCAGCAGTTACCTAGGACAGTGGAACACTGAAGCTTTCTTT. Translated, it gives CASSYLGQWNTEAFF.

The chain uses TRBV6-1 and TRBJ1-1, with TRBD1 identical over 8 bases. Per germline, CDR1 MNHNS and CDR2 SASEGT. The junction had 7 bases not matched to a gene; V was cut back by 4 bases and J by 3 bases. The CDR3 loop spans 15 amino acids. The CDR3 protein is CASSANSQGDTEAFF. CDR3 bases: TGTGCCAGCAGTGCAAATTCACAGGGGGACACTGAAGCTTTCTTT.

The rearrangement uses TRBV19 and TRBJ2-1; TRBD1 matches at 7 bases. Germline CDR1 and CDR2: LNHDA and SQIVND (reference sequence). V trimming: 3 bases; J trimming: 9 bases; junction bases outside the gene matches: 8. The CDR3 totals 14 residues. CDR3 coding DNA: TGTGCCAGTAGTATTTTGACAGGGTCGGGTGAGCAGTTCTTC. This codes for CASSILTGSGEQFF.

On this clone itself: The junction does not match germline at one end; this may be a read error. This chain connects TRBV7-9 to TRBJ1-2, with 12 bases matching TRBD1. Germline-derived CDR1 and CDR2 are SEHNR and FQNEAQ (reference sequence). The CDR3 consists of 15 residues. The CDR3 DNA sequence: TGTTCCAGCAGCCGACCGGGACAGGGGGCCGATGGCTACACCTTC. Its translation is CSSSRPGQGADGYTF.

V gene TRBV27 combines with J gene TRBJ2-4, with D tentatively TRBD1 (5 bases). V was pared by 5 bases and J by 0 bases, with 8 bases between. CDR1 and CDR2 (germline): MNHEY, SMNVEV (reference sequence). The CDR3 extends over 14 amino acids. CDR3 protein: CASSPQGAKNIQYF. Written as DNA, the CDR3 is TGTGCCAGCAGTCCCCAGGGAGCCAAAAACATTCAGTACTTC.

This rearrangement joins TRBV7-9 to TRBJ1-2, with D possibly being TRBD1 (5 bases). This CDR3 has 16 amino acids. Trimming shortened V by 6 bases and J by 3 bases, and 20 bases separated the two germline ends. Germline assignment: CDR1 SEHNR and CDR2 FQNEAQ (reference sequence). The CDR3 DNA is TGTGCCAGCAGTCGAGGAGCGTGGGGGGATCACTATGGCTACACCTTC. Amino acid sequence: CASSRGAWGDHYGYTF.

The chain links TRBV7-8 to TRBJ1-2; the match to TRBD1 covers 7 bases. CDR1 is SGHVS, CDR2 FQNEAQ, per germline. The CDR3 spans 15 residues. J gave up 2 bases and V 5 bases, and 8 bases lay outside the gene matches. CDR3 region: CASSPGTRGNYGYTF. CDR3 DNA: TGTGCCAGCAGCCCCGGGACCAGGGGGAACTATGGCTACACCTTC.